This T cell receptor (beta chain) was recovered during a study of T-cell reconstitution after alpha-beta-depleted transplantation in children. Findings of the study overall: Among T cells one year after transplant, newly produced cells accounted for most counts and diversity. Reports say that about two months after transplant, the alpha-beta T cells came out of several hundred graft clones that had expanded.

This clonotype was counted between two and nine times. Its antigen remains unidentified. Between the trimmed V and J ends, which lost 4 bases and 3 bases, there was a span of 10 bases. Germline loops: CDR1 SGHRS, CDR2 YFSETQ. The CDR3 runs to 13 residues. Preparing the TCRbeta library involved the use of unique molecular identifiers. TCRdb re-derived calls from the PCR reads in MiXCR, one entry per CDR3 protein. The top ten hold around 24% of the sample, which has around 130,000 distinct CDR3 sequences, about 9.6% seen once. This chain connects TRBV5-1 to TRBJ1-1; D is undetermined. The source of this sequence is a girl under three years old who had a stem cell transplant for combined immunodeficiency, so the T cells may come from the graft donor. Sequencing used PBMCs, mostly from graft donor cells, obtained 180 days after TCRalphabeta/CD19-depleted stem cell transplant. Here the CDR3 reads CASSAGRYTEAFF. CDR3 in DNA: TGCGCCAGCAGCGCCGGTCGATACACTGAAGCTTTCTTT.